This passage covers 30 T cell receptor beta chains from one sample sequenced in a study of a mutant IDH1 vaccine in newly diagnosed glioma. As for time point: week 5, during vaccination. Every vaccine dose comprised 300 ug of mutant IDH1 20-mer peptide plus topical imiquimod. Sequencing was performed with immunoSEQ multiplex PCR; in TCRdb, only in-frame clones are kept and a portion is missing. This table has tens of thousands of clones, around nine tenths appearing once. These receptors' antigens are unknown. Sequencing used PBMCs, obtained from a glioma patient whose treatment included an IDH1 peptide vaccine. These receptors all come from a woman aged 50 to 60 with glioma.

The rearrangement uses TRBV18 and TRBJ1-2, with 8 bases aligning to TRBD1. The CDR3 is 17 amino acids. CDR1 is KGHSH, CDR2 LQKENI, per germline. V shed 3 bases, J shed 7 bases, and the junction held 16 bases outside the gene matches. CDR3 nucleotide sequence: TGTGCCAGCTCACCTTGGGGGCCCCAGGGGGCGCCGTCTGGCTACACCTTC. Its translation: CASSPWGPQGAPSGYTF.

The rearrangement links TRBV5-5 to TRBJ2-7, with 8 bases that match TRBD1. The CDR3 sequence is 14 residues long. V dropped 3 bases and J dropped 6; count of bases not matched to a gene: 8. Germline V gene data show CDR1 as SGHKS and CDR2 as YYEKEE (reference sequence). CDR3 residues: CASSSGTDRVEQYF. The CDR3 nucleotides read TGTGCCAGCAGCTCAGGAACGGACAGGGTCGAGCAGTACTTC. The entire variable domain, with the rest obtained from reference TRBV5-5 and TRBJ2-7, is as follows: DAGVTQSPTHLIKTRGQQVTLRCSPISGHKSVSWYQQVLGQGPQFIFQYYEKEERGRGNFPDRFSARQFPNYSSELNVNALLLGDSALYLCASSSGTDRVEQYFGPGTRLTVT.

This rearrangement joins TRBV28 to TRBJ1-1; the D gene is possibly TRBD1 (5 bases). Deletions cut 5 bases from V and 1 base from J, with 14 bases between. The CDR3 runs 15 residues. Germline loops: CDR1 MDHEN, CDR2 SYDVKM. Here the CDR3 reads CASSNRWRGNTEAFF. The CDR3 DNA is TGTGCCAGCAGTAACCGATGGAGGGGGAACACTGAAGCTTTCTTT.

This rearrangement joins TRBV11-2 to TRBJ2-5, with 8 positions matching TRBD1. This CDR3 region has 14 residues. V gave up 2 bases and J gave up 5 bases; unmatched junction bases: 4. The germline CDR1 and CDR2 sequences are SGHAT and FQNNGV. CDR3 amino acids: CASSLWTGSETQYF. CDR3 coding DNA: TGTGCCAGCAGCTTATGGACAGGGAGCGAGACCCAGTACTTC.

V gene TRBV27 combines with J gene TRBJ2-7; 10 bases line up with TRBD1. The J segment lost 3 bases and the V segment lost 5 bases, leaving 7 bases of the junction unmatched. Per germline, CDR1 MNHEY and CDR2 SMNVEV (reference sequence). The CDR3 consists of 15 residues. CDR3 loop: CASSPRDRGFYEQYF. CDR3 bases: TGTGCCAGCAGTCCCCGGGACAGGGGATTCTACGAGCAGTACTTC.

Comments on this clone: At one of its ends the junction is not consistent with the germline gene, which may arise from a read error. The rearrangement links TRBV7-7 to TRBJ2-5; 9 bases align to TRBD2. This CDR3 region has 15 residues. Germline V gene data show CDR1 as SSHAT and CDR2 as FNYEAQ (reference sequence). CDR3 coding DNA: TGTGCTAGCAGCTTAGCGGGAGTAGCGGGAGAGACCCAGTACTTC. This encodes CASSLAGVAGETQYF.

This clone has only one observation. The chain employs TRBV5-6 and TRBJ2-1, with 8 bases identical to TRBD1. The CDR3 sequence is 16 residues long. Germline loops: CDR1 SGHDT, CDR2 YYEEEE. After removal of 2 bases from V and 3 bases from J, the junction contained 7 bases not matched to a gene. The CDR3 reads CASSLLSGTGYNEQFF. The CDR3, as DNA: TGTGCCAGCAGCTTATTATCCGGGACAGGCTACAATGAGCAGTTCTTC.

This clone has only one observation. The chain uses TRBV15 and TRBJ2-5; 10 bases are shared with TRBD1. Per the germline V gene, CDR1 is LNHNV and CDR2 is YYDKDF (reference sequence). The CDR3 is made up of 14 amino acids. V gave up 5 bases and J gave up 5 bases; unmatched junction bases: 5. CDR3 bases: TGTGCCACCAGCCGTGACAGGGGGCAGGAGACCCAGTACTTC. Amino acids: CATSRDRGQETQYF.

The V gene is TRBV5-1, the J gene TRBJ2-2; 10 nucleotides align to TRBD1. The J segment lost 5 bases and the V segment lost 6 bases, leaving 4 bases of the junction unmatched. The CDR3 length is 14 residues. Germline CDR1 is SGHRS and CDR2 is YFSETQ. CDR3 sequence reads: CASTQGQGTGELFF. CDR3 DNA: TGCGCCAGCACACAGGGACAGGGGACCGGGGAGCTGTTTTTT.

The V call is TRBV6-1, the J call TRBJ2-4, with TRBD1 matching over 7 bases. CDR3 length: 16 residues. Unmatched junction bases numbered 10, after V lost 3 bases and J lost 5 bases. Germline CDR1 reads MNHNS; CDR2 reads SASEGT. This CDR3 reads CASSENLGQVENIQYF. CDR3 sequence (DNA): TGTGCCAGCAGTGAGAACCTCGGACAGGTTGAAAACATTCAGTACTTC.

The chain carries TRBV4-2 and TRBJ1-1; tentatively, D is TRBD1 (5 bases). The CDR3 is made up of 13 amino acids. V dropped 4 bases and J dropped 5 bases, with 11 bases sitting between them. Germline lookup yields CDR1 LGHNA and CDR2 YNFKEQ. CDR3 sequence (DNA): TGTGCCAGCAGCCTAGTGGGGCAGACTGAAGCTTTCTTT. Protein: CASSLVGQTEAFF.

The chain couples TRBV27 to TRBJ2-3; 10 positions agree with TRBD2. CDR1 is MNHEY and CDR2 is SMNVEV in the germline V gene (reference sequence). The J segment lost 5 bases and the V segment lost 0 bases, leaving 5 bases of the junction unmatched. This CDR3 is 16 amino acids long. The CDR3 sequence is CASSLSSGRAVDTQYF. CDR3 DNA: TGTGCCAGCAGTTTATCAAGCGGGAGGGCCGTAGATACGCAGTATTTT.

The gene calls are TRBV20-1 and TRBJ2-5; tentatively, D is TRBD2 (5 bases). Trimming removed 6 bases from V and 4 bases from J, with 9 bases in between. The CDR3 spans 11 residues. CDR1 is DFQATT and CDR2 is SNEGSKA in the germline V gene (reference sequence). The CDR3 nucleotides read TGCAGTGCAGGGAGACCAGAGACCCAGTACTTC. It codes for CSAGRPETQYF.

The V call is TRBV28, the J call TRBJ1-2; D perhaps matches TRBD1 (6 bases). The V end was cut by 10 bases, the J end by 2 bases, with 17 bases between. Germline V gene sequence: CDR1 MDHEN, CDR2 SYDVKM. The CDR3 is made up of 14 amino acids. In DNA, the CDR3 is TGTGCCACCTCCGGGACAAGATCGAACTATGGCTACACCTTC. Its protein product is CATSGTRSNYGYTF.

The V gene is TRBV30, the J gene TRBJ2-1; no clear D. Germline values: CDR1 GTSNPN, CDR2 SVGIG (reference sequence). This CDR3 region has 13 residues. The ends were cut back, 2 bases at V and 10 bases at J, with 15 bases in the middle. Written as DNA, the CDR3 is TGTGCCTGGAGTACCTCTTTTAGCCAGGAGCAGTTCTTC. This sequence encodes CAWSTSFSQEQFF.

The rearrangement links TRBV6-1 to TRBJ1-1, with D possibly being TRBD1 (5 bases). This CDR3 has 14 residues. CDR1 MNHNS and CDR2 SASEGT come from the germline V gene. Deletions cut 6 bases from V and 5 bases from J, with 16 bases between. The CDR3 region has the DNA TGTGCCAGCAGCACCCGTGGGGGAAATACTGAAGCTTTCTTT. This gives the protein CASSTRGGNTEAFF.

In DNA, the CDR3 is TGTGCCAGCAGCTTGAAGCAGGGCGATTCTCCCCTCTCTGGAAACACCATATATTTT. As protein: CASSLKQGDSPLSGNTIYF. The rearrangement uses TRBV5-4 and TRBJ1-3; a weak D match, TRBD1 (5 bases). V was pared by 1 base and J by 0 bases, with 20 bases between. Per the germline V gene, CDR1 is SGHNT and CDR2 is YYREEE (reference sequence). This CDR3 has 19 amino acids.

This clone appeared once. Germline and junction disagree at one end, which may indicate a read error. The CDR3 DNA reads TGCTACAGGGGGCTCAACACTGAAGCTTTCTTT. This encodes CYRGLNTEAFF. This chain links TRBV7-3 with TRBJ1-1, with TRBD1 identical over 9 bases. CDR3 length: 11 residues. Germline V CDR1 and CDR2: SGHTA, FQGTGA.

The CDR3 sequence is CASKNLPTGLSEQYF. CDR3 bases: TGTGCCAGCAAAAACCTGCCGACAGGGTTGTCCGAGCAGTACTTC. J is TRBJ2-7 and V is TRBV27, with 7 bases identical to TRBD1. Germline assignment: CDR1 MNHEY and CDR2 SMNVEV (reference sequence). V was clipped by 7 bases and J by 6 bases; unmatched bases: 15. The CDR3 is 15 residues long.

V usage is TRBV10-3 and J usage is TRBJ2-1; TRBD2 is a possible D gene (5 bases). The V gene's germline CDR1 is ENHRY and CDR2 SYGVKD. With 9 bases removed from V and 0 bases from J, the gap between germline ends came to 12 bases. CDR3 size: 14 residues. CDR3 nucleotide sequence: TGTGCCATGAAACTGGGGAGCTCCTACAATGAGCAGTTCTTC. Translating it yields CAMKLGSSYNEQFF.

The rearrangement uses TRBV9 and TRBJ1-1; D remains ambiguous. V dropped 3 bases and J dropped 1 base, with 7 bases sitting between them. The CDR3 consists of 13 residues. Germline V lookup: CDR1 SGDLS, CDR2 YYNGEE. CDR3 residues: CASSASGNTEAFF. For the CDR3, the DNA is TGTGCCAGCAGCGCCTCGGGGAACACTGAAGCTTTCTTT.

This rearrangement joins TRBV5-4 to TRBJ2-1; D may be TRBD1 (5 bases). Germline lookup yields CDR1 SGHNT and CDR2 YYREEE (reference sequence). The V end lost 0 bases, the J end lost 7 bases, and 11 bases lay between the germline ends. The CDR3 length is 14 residues. The CDR3 loop reads CASSLADRRNEQFF. In DNA form, the CDR3 reads TGTGCCAGCAGCTTGGCTGACAGAAGAAATGAGCAGTTCTTC. Using reference TRBV5-4 and TRBJ2-1 for the parts outside the CDR3, the full variable domain is ETGVTQSPTHLIKTRGQQVTLRCSSQSGHNTVSWYQQALGQGPQFIFQYYREEENGRGNFPPRFSGLQFPNYSSELNVNALELDDSALYLCASSLADRRNEQFFGPGTRLTVL.

The chain carries TRBV7-3 and TRBJ2-2; TRBD1 agrees at 9 bases. The CDR3 is made up of 14 amino acids. Germline V gives CDR1 SGHTA, CDR2 FQGTGA. J gave up 6 bases and V 5 bases, and 4 bases lay outside the gene matches. CDR3 amino acids: CASSTGGYAGELFF. The CDR3 bases are TGTGCCAGCAGCACAGGGGGCTATGCCGGGGAGCTGTTTTTT.

The chain is built from TRBV6-1 and TRBJ1-5; TRBD1 matches 10 bases. V lost 3 bases and J lost 2; bases outside the gene matches: 4. Per germline, CDR1 MNHNS and CDR2 SASEGT. The CDR3 spans 16 residues. For the CDR3, the DNA is TGTGCCAGCAGTGATGGGGACAGGGGTGGCAATCAGCCCCAGCATTTT. Encoded protein: CASSDGDRGGNQPQHF.

The rearrangement joins TRBV7-9 to TRBJ1-2; D uncertain. Germline lookup yields CDR1 SEHNR and CDR2 FQNEAQ (reference sequence). This CDR3 spans 14 amino acids. Trimming shortened V by 0 bases and J by 4 bases, and 9 bases separated the two germline ends. CDR3 protein: CASSLAGLTYGYTF. CDR3 nucleotides: TGTGCCAGCAGCTTAGCCGGGCTTACCTATGGCTACACCTTC.

The chain recombines TRBV19 with TRBJ2-7, with D possibly matching TRBD1 (5 bases). Trimming left V 2 bases short and J 7 bases short, with 12 bases between. CDR1 LNHDA and CDR2 SQIVND come from the germline V gene (reference sequence). This CDR3 has 13 amino acids. CDR3 DNA: TGTGCCAGTAGTATAAGGGGCGAAGGGGAGCAGTACTTC. Protein sequence: CASSIRGEGEQYF.

This clone was detected only once. In DNA, the CDR3 is TGTGCCAGCTCCCCGGCGGGGCATCCCGAGCAGTACTTC. It encodes CASSPAGHPEQYF. V is TRBV9 and J is TRBJ2-7; TRBD2 is a possible D gene (6 bases). CDR3 length: 13 amino acids. V was cut by 7 bases and J by 6 bases, with 17 bases left in between. Per the germline V gene, CDR1 is SGDLS and CDR2 is YYNGEE. Together with reference TRBV9 and TRBJ2-7, the CDR3 gives the full variable domain: DSGVTQTPKHLITATGQRVTLRCSPRSGDLSVYWYQQSLDQGLQFLIQYYNGEERAKGNILERFSAQQFPDLHSELNLSSLELGDSALYFCASSPAGHPEQYFGPGTRLTVT.

The V and J genes are TRBV6-6 and TRBJ1-5, with D hard to call. The CDR3 spans 15 residues. V dropped 4 bases and J dropped 2 bases, with 12 bases sitting between them. Germline V CDR1 and CDR2: MNHNY, SVGAGI (reference sequence). The CDR3 loop is CASSSSVYRNQPQHF. As DNA, the CDR3 is TGTGCCAGCAGTTCCTCAGTCTACCGCAATCAGCCCCAGCATTTT.

V and J are TRBV6-5 and TRBJ1-5; no reliable D call. Deletions cut 4 bases from V and 0 bases from J, with 13 bases between. This CDR3 is built from 16 residues. In germline, CDR1 is MNHEY, CDR2 SVGAGI. CDR3 DNA: TGTGCCAGCAGTTCCTACTCGGCGTCTAGCAATCAGCCCCAGCATTTT. Amino acid sequence: CASSSYSASSNQPQHF.

V is TRBV7-3 and J is TRBJ2-3; 8 bases are shared with TRBD2. The CDR3 length is 14 residues. The germline gives CDR1 SGHTA, CDR2 FQGTGA. Losses at the gene ends were 2 bases for V and 5 bases for J; bases not matched to a gene: 3. CDR3: CASSLGGGIDTQYF. CDR3 nucleotide sequence: TGTGCCAGCAGCTTAGGCGGGGGGATAGATACGCAGTATTTT. Based on the CDR3 plus reference TRBV7-3 and TRBJ2-3, the full variable domain is GAGVSQTPSNKVTEKGKYVELRCDPISGHTALYWYRQSLGQGPEFLIYFQGTGAADDSGLPNDRFFAVRPEGSVSTLKIQRTERGDSAVYLCASSLGGGIDTQYFGPGTRLTVL.